The next 12 T cell receptor beta chains were all read from a single sample in a study. TCRdb reprocessed the 5' RACE reads with MiXCR, giving one entry per CDR3 protein. The data show around 52,000 distinct CDR3 sequences, around a quarter seen once. Material: tumor-infiltrating memory CD4+ T cells sorted from the breast tumor. Subset given: memory CD4+ T cells, CD4+CD45RO+CD25-. Source of these receptors: a female donor with breast cancer.

The rearrangement joins TRBV5-1 to TRBJ1-2; TRBD1 aligns across 9 bases. Germline CDR1 SGHRS, CDR2 YFSETQ. The CDR3 consists of 14 residues. The V gene end was trimmed by 0 bases and the J gene end by 8 bases; junction bases not matched to a gene: 5. CDR3 DNA sequence: TGCGCCAGCAGCTTGGAACATGGGACAGGGGGCTACACCTTC. As protein: CASSLEHGTGGYTF.

The rearrangement joins TRBV7-2 to TRBJ2-6; 8 bases line up with TRBD1. Germline V gene sequence: CDR1 SGHTA, CDR2 FQGNSA. The CDR3 runs to 17 residues. V lost 5 bases to trimming and J lost 0 bases; unmatched junction nucleotides: 6. CDR3 loop: CASSPLTGASGANVLTF. The CDR3 nucleotides read TGTGCCAGCAGCCCGTTGACAGGGGCCTCTGGGGCCAACGTCCTGACTTTC.

The chain joins TRBV5-1 to TRBJ2-2, with 7 bases aligning to TRBD1. With 5 bases clipped from V and 6 bases from J, the junction kept 7 bases outside the gene matches. The CDR3 sequence is 14 residues long. In germline, CDR1 is SGHRS, CDR2 YFSETQ. This chain's CDR3 is CASRPQGLAGELFF. CDR3 nucleotide sequence: TGCGCCAGCAGGCCACAGGGGTTAGCCGGGGAGCTGTTTTTT.

This clonotype appeared a few times. The chain recombines TRBV19 with TRBJ2-6; D is ambiguous. CDR3 length: 12 residues. Trimming stripped 8 bases from V and 3 bases from J, with 5 bases between. Germline V gene lookup returns CDR1 LNHDA and CDR2 SQIVND (reference sequence). The CDR3 DNA reads as TGTGCCAGTCGACTTGGGGCCAACGTCCTGACTTTC. This codes for CASRLGANVLTF. The whole variable domain, remainder taken from reference TRBV19 and TRBJ2-6, is DGGITQSPKYLFRKEGQNVTLSCEQNLNHDAMYWYRQDPGQGLRLIYYSQIVNDFQKGDIAEGYSVSREKKESFPLTVTSAQKNPTAFYLCASRLGANVLTFGAGSRLTVL.

This clonotype was counted between two and nine times. The genes are TRBV20-1 and TRBJ2-3, with 10 bases identical to TRBD2. Germline CDR1 DFQATT, CDR2 SNEGSKA (reference sequence). The V and J ends lost 5 bases and 3 bases, in that order; junction bases with no gene match: 5. The CDR3 length is 14 residues. CDR3 sequence reads: CSAASGRATDTQYF. CDR3 in DNA: TGCAGTGCTGCAAGCGGGAGGGCGACAGATACGCAGTATTTT.

For the CDR3, the DNA is TGCGCCAGCAGCCAAGATATCTCAATTGGGAATGAGCAGTTCTTC. This gives the protein CASSQDISIGNEQFF. V and J are TRBV4-1 and TRBJ2-1; D is uncertain. This CDR3 comprises 15 residues. CDR1 MGHRA and CDR2 YSYEKL come from the germline V gene. V dropped 0 bases and J dropped 7 bases, with 13 bases sitting between them.

Comments on this clonotype: This may be a read error, as it is one base from a much larger clone. This chain uses TRBV20-1 with TRBJ2-3, with 9 bases identical to TRBD2. Germline CDR1 and CDR2: DFQATT and SNEGSKA (reference sequence). The CDR3 covers 14 residues. The V segment lost 5 bases and the J segment 5 bases; nucleotides outside the gene matches: 8. This chain's CDR3 is CSALSPAGGDTQYF. CDR3 coding DNA: TGCAGTGCTTTGAGTCCAGCGGGGGGAGATACGCAGTATTTT.

This clonotype occurred a few times. This chain links TRBV12-3 or TRBV12-4 with TRBJ2-1; the match to TRBD2 covers 7 bases. V lost 7 bases, J lost 0 bases, and 12 bases stayed unmatched. The CDR3 is made up of 17 amino acids. The CDR3 nucleotides are TGTGCCAGCACACCGGGACCGGGACTAAGCTCCTACAATGAGCAGTTCTTC. This gives the protein CASTPGPGLSSYNEQFF.

The sample holds a few counts of this clonotype. V and J are TRBV6-2 or TRBV6-3 and TRBJ2-3, with D perhaps matching TRBD1 (5 bases). There are 15 residues in the CDR3. The germline V gene encodes CDR1 MNHEY and CDR2 SVGEGT. V was trimmed by 4 bases and J by 0 bases, leaving 11 bases between them. CDR3 amino acids: CASSSRGFSTDTQYF. CDR3 in DNA: TGTGCCAGCAGTTCAAGGGGCTTTAGCACAGATACGCAGTATTTT.

V usage is TRBV24-1 and J usage is TRBJ1-2; 9 bases match TRBD1. The CDR3 consists of 15 residues. The germline V gene encodes CDR1 KGHDR and CDR2 SFDVKD. After removal of 4 bases from V and 4 bases from J, the junction contained 6 bases not matched to a gene. The CDR3 sequence is CATSENPGQGYGYTF. The CDR3 nucleotides read TGTGCCACCAGTGAGAACCCGGGACAGGGCTATGGCTACACCTTC.

This clonotype was picked up one time. The genes are TRBV28 and TRBJ2-7; D possibly matches TRBD1 or TRBD2 (5 bases each). CDR1 and CDR2 from the germline V gene are MDHEN and SYDVKM. V shed 11 bases and J shed 6 bases, with 17 bases lying between them. The CDR3 spans 12 residues. The CDR3 DNA reads as TGTGCCGGCACTCTAGCCCAGGGCGAGCAGTACTTC. Translating gives CAGTLAQGEQYF.

The rearrangement links TRBV11-2 to TRBJ2-5; 8 bases match TRBD2. The CDR3 spans 16 residues. Germline CDR1 reads SGHAT; CDR2 reads FQNNGV. J gave up 5 bases and V 0 bases, and 8 bases lay outside the gene matches. The CDR3: CASSLDSGGLVETQYF. The CDR3 DNA is TGTGCCAGCAGCTTAGATTCGGGGGGGCTGGTCGAGACCCAGTACTTC.